This is a list of T cell receptor beta chains from one sample in a study of early T cells in non-severe SARS-CoV-2 infection. MiXCR, applied by TCRdb to the 5' RACE reads, yields one record per CDR3 protein. The data show some 55,000 distinct CDR3 sequences, with about 12% seen just once and approximately 2.5% held by the top ten. Sequenced material: whole blood, taken at baseline. The receptors originated from an adult who was a healthcare worker with PCR-confirmed SARS-CoV-2 infection or an uninfected control (not recorded which). CDR3s include the opening cysteine and the closing phenylalanine or tryptophan. The D gene is left open where the match is weak. Where a row states a size, it is once, few, many or the class of an expanded clone; other rows omit it.

d_gene	len	v_gene	abundance	j_gene	CDR3nt	CDR3aa
NA	11	TRBV2	many	TRBJ2-5	TGTGCCAGCAGTATTCAAGAGACCCAGTACTTC	CASSIQETQYF
TRBD1	13	TRBV7-3	few	TRBJ2-7	TGTGCCAGCAGCTTGACAGGGACCTACGAGCAGTACTTC	CASSLTGTYEQYF
TRBD1	14	TRBV7-9	NA	TRBJ1-2	TGTGCCAGCATTGACAGGGGTCGTGCCTATGGCTACACCTTC	CASIDRGRAYGYTF
TRBD2	16	TRBV4-3	many	TRBJ2-2	TGCGCCAGCAGCCCTAGCGGGAGCCCCAACACCGGGGAGCTGTTTTTT	CASSPSGSPNTGELFF
TRBD2	13	TRBV11-2	NA	TRBJ2-3	TGTGCCAGCACCTTAGCGGGAGCCCCTTCGCAGTATTTT	CASTLAGAPSQYF
NA	15	TRBV7-3	NA	TRBJ2-2	TGTGCCAGCAGCTTCGACACCGCGAACACCGGGGAGCTGTTTTTT	CASSFDTANTGELFF
TRBD2	15	TRBV4-1	few	TRBJ2-1	TGCGCCAGCAGCCAAGGGGGACTAGCGGGCTATGAGCAGTTCTTC	CASSQGGLAGYEQFF
NA	16	TRBV11-2	many	TRBJ2-3	TGTGCCAGCAGCAACCGGGGGCGCGGGAGTGTAGATACGCAGTATTTT	CASSNRGRGSVDTQYF
NA	12	TRBV7-9	NA	TRBJ2-7	TGTGCCAGCACCCAGGGGCCGGACGAGCACTACTTC	CASTQGPDEHYF
NA	12	TRBV20-1	NA	TRBJ2-7	TGCAGTGCTAGGCAGGGAAACTACGAGCAGTACTTC	CSARQGNYEQYF
TRBD1	14	TRBV4-3	NA	TRBJ2-7	TGCGCCAGCAGCACCTTCACAGGGGGCGACGAGCAGTACTTC	CASSTFTGGDEQYF
NA	15	TRBV7-8	many	TRBJ1-2	TGTGCCAGCAGCTCCACCCGGGGGGTGAGCTATGGCTACACCTTC	CASSSTRGVSYGYTF
NA	14	TRBV7-9	few	TRBJ2-1	TGTGCCAGCAGCTTAGACGGATCCTACAATGAGCAGTTCTTC	CASSLDGSYNEQFF
NA	15	TRBV29-1	medium-sized	TRBJ2-7	TGCAGCGTTGTACAGGCTTCATCCTTCTCCTACGAGCAGTACTTC	CSVVQASSFSYEQYF
NA	15	TRBV10-3	few	TRBJ1-4	TGTGCCATCAGGAATACCGGGTCCCTTAATGAAAAACTGTTTTTT	CAIRNTGSLNEKLFF
NA	14	TRBV11-2	NA	TRBJ1-1	TGTGCCAGCAGCCCCCGCGAGCTGAACACTGAAGCTTTCTTT	CASSPRELNTEAFF
NA	15	TRBV7-2	few	TRBJ2-3	TGTGCCAGCAGCCTAGGGACGGGAAGCACAGATACGCAGTATTTT	CASSLGTGSTDTQYF
TRBD1	15	TRBV18	NA	TRBJ1-2	TGTGCCAGCTCACCAGGACAGGGGACTAACTATGGCTACACCTTC	CASSPGQGTNYGYTF
TRBD1	14	TRBV7-2	NA	TRBJ1-5	TGTGCCAGCAGCCTGACAGGGCCTAATCAGCCCCAGCATTTT	CASSLTGPNQPQHF
NA	13	TRBV7-9	many	TRBJ2-4	TGTGCCAGCAGCACGTCTCTCAAAAACATTCAGTACTTC	CASSTSLKNIQYF
NA	14	TRBV6-6	NA	TRBJ2-1	TGTGCCAGCAGTCACACGGAGTGGGGGGGCGAGCAGTTCTTC	CASSHTEWGGEQFF
TRBD2	15	TRBV5-4	many	TRBJ2-2	TGTGCCAGCAGCTTGGGAGGGAGGGCCACCGGGGAGCTGTTTTTT	CASSLGGRATGELFF
TRBD2	17	TRBV9	NA	TRBJ2-3	TGTGCCAGCAGCGTAGTTGCGACTAGCGGTAGCACAGATACGCAGTATTTT	CASSVVATSGSTDTQYF
TRBD1	15	TRBV29-1	many	TRBJ2-2	TGCAGCGTTGTGGGACAGGGGTTGGCCACCGGGGAGCTGTTTTTT	CSVVGQGLATGELFF
TRBD1	15	TRBV7-8	NA	TRBJ1-1	TGTGCCAGCAGCCTCCGACAGGGACTTCTCACTGAAGCTTTCTTT	CASSLRQGLLTEAFF